This T cell receptor beta chain emerged from a study of cytomegalovirus exposure and HLA in healthy donors. Overall study: Out of 180 million or so T cells, an earlier analysis found some 110 million unique TCR beta sequences in total. Overall study findings and caveats: Reports state that TCR beta sequences accurately predicted most subjects' HLA-A and HLA-B alleles. V- and J-gene trimming of TCR beta was linked (in a later analysis) to a missense DCLRE1C variant. Among the most significant clusters, several appeared linked to common viral pathogens in a later analysis.

This CDR3 has 13 amino acids. The germline V gene encodes CDR1 SGHVS and CDR2 FQNEAQ. Deletions cut 5 bases from V and 1 base from J, with 9 bases between. The primer mix had 60 Vbeta and 13 Jbeta primers. Clones were sequenced by immunoSEQ multiplex PCR, and TCRdb holds only the in-frame ones, with some missing. The sample contains roughly 150,000 clones, 78% of which appear only once. Comments on this clone: Its antigen is not known.

The genes are TRBV7-8 and TRBJ2-7; the D is unclear. Specimen: PBMCs. The receptor was derived from a woman in her thirties or forties in good health and CMV-seropositive. CDR3 protein: CASSPPESYEQYF. The DNA for the CDR3 is TGTGCCAGCAGCCCCCCCGAGTCCTACGAGCAGTACTTC.